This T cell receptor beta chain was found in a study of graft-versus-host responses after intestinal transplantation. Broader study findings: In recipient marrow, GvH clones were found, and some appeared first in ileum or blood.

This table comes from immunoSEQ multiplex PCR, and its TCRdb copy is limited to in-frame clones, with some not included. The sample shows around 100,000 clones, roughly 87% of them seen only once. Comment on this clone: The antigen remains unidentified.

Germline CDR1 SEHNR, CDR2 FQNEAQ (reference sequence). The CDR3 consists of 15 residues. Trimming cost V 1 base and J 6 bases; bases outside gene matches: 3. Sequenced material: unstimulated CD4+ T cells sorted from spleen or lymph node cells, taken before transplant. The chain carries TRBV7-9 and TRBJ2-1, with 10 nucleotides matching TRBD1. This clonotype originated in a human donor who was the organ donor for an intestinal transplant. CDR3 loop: CASSLGDRGTNEQFF. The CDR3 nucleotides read TGTGCCAGCAGCTTAGGGGACAGGGGTACCAATGAGCAGTTCTTC.